The rows below give T cell receptor beta chains drawn from one sample of a study of radiotherapy plus CTLA-4 blockade in lung cancer. The protocol was immunoSEQ multiplex PCR, while the TCRdb copy is restricted to in-frame clones and leaves out a portion. The sample has 62,000 or so clones, less than 80% seen once; the top ten hold roughly 10%. The sequences come from peripheral blood, collected from a patient treated with radiotherapy plus ipilimumab. The origin of the receptors is a human donor with non-small cell lung cancer who had a complete response to radiotherapy plus ipilimumab. Each CDR3 is given with its conserved first and last residue. The D gene is left open where the match is weak. Clone size, where shown, is once, few, many, or a class for clones that have expanded.

abundance: .; j_gene: TRBJ1-2; d_gene: .; v_gene: TRBV18; CDR3aa: CASSPGEGGNYGYTF
abundance: .; j_gene: TRBJ2-3; d_gene: TRBD1; v_gene: TRBV10-1; CDR3aa: CASSPGTGGSGTDTQYF
abundance: .; j_gene: TRBJ2-3; d_gene: .; v_gene: TRBV2; CDR3aa: CASSGDRFTDTQYF
abundance: .; j_gene: TRBJ2-1; d_gene: .; v_gene: TRBV5-1; CDR3aa: CASSYGGLAGDEQFF
abundance: once; j_gene: TRBJ1-1; d_gene: .; v_gene: TRBV30; CDR3aa: CAWSAYGRLNTEAFF
abundance: .; j_gene: TRBJ2-2; d_gene: .; v_gene: TRBV18; CDR3aa: CASSTIGTANTGELFF
abundance: few; j_gene: TRBJ2-7; d_gene: .; v_gene: TRBV12-5; CDR3aa: CASVLGSTYEQYF
abundance: .; j_gene: TRBJ2-7; d_gene: .; v_gene: TRBV7-2; CDR3aa: CASSLGDPKTYEQYF
abundance: .; j_gene: TRBJ1-5; d_gene: .; v_gene: TRBV7-8; CDR3aa: CASSYAIDNQPQHF
abundance: .; j_gene: TRBJ2-3; d_gene: TRBD2; v_gene: TRBV11-2; CDR3aa: CASSLTSGAPDTQYF
abundance: once; j_gene: TRBJ1-2; d_gene: TRBD1; v_gene: TRBV2; CDR3aa: CASSWERGPEGYTF
abundance: .; j_gene: TRBJ2-3; d_gene: TRBD2; v_gene: TRBV7-9; CDR3aa: CASSSIRRTSVDTQYF
abundance: once; j_gene: TRBJ1-1; d_gene: .; v_gene: TRBV19; CDR3aa: CASSIGQIEAFF
abundance: .; j_gene: TRBJ1-2; d_gene: .; v_gene: TRBV5-8; CDR3aa: CASSLGGGGKNYGYTF
abundance: few; j_gene: TRBJ1-6; d_gene: TRBD1; v_gene: TRBV6-1; CDR3aa: CASSWDRGRNSPLHF
abundance: .; j_gene: TRBJ2-5; d_gene: .; v_gene: TRBV6-1; CDR3aa: CASSALRADLFIETQYF
abundance: .; j_gene: TRBJ2-1; d_gene: .; v_gene: TRBV9; CDR3aa: CASSVVMGGVNEQFF
abundance: .; j_gene: TRBJ2-1; d_gene: TRBD2; v_gene: TRBV6-4; CDR3aa: CASTAGGLNEQFF
abundance: .; j_gene: TRBJ1-3; d_gene: .; v_gene: TRBV19; CDR3aa: CASSPSSGNTIYF
abundance: .; j_gene: TRBJ2-3; d_gene: .; v_gene: TRBV30; CDR3aa: CAWSREGVDTQYF
abundance: once; j_gene: TRBJ1-5; d_gene: TRBD1; v_gene: TRBV2; CDR3aa: CASSVGQGAQGQPQHF
abundance: once; j_gene: TRBJ2-4; d_gene: .; v_gene: TRBV2; CDR3aa: CASSEAQGLVNIQYF
abundance: once; j_gene: TRBJ2-7; d_gene: TRBD1; v_gene: TRBV9; CDR3aa: CASSPMKDRGYEQYF
abundance: few; j_gene: TRBJ1-2; d_gene: .; v_gene: TRBV13; CDR3aa: CASTKLPGGGGYGYTF
abundance: .; j_gene: TRBJ2-2; d_gene: TRBD2; v_gene: TRBV18; CDR3aa: CASSPDGASGSRTGELFF
abundance: .; j_gene: TRBJ2-3; d_gene: .; v_gene: TRBV19; CDR3aa: CASKGGFGTDTQYF
abundance: .; j_gene: TRBJ2-1; d_gene: .; v_gene: TRBV6-1; CDR3aa: CASSEAKGWNEQFF
abundance: .; j_gene: TRBJ1-4; d_gene: .; v_gene: TRBV18; CDR3aa: CASSPEGSSRKLFF
abundance: .; j_gene: TRBJ2-3; d_gene: .; v_gene: TRBV2; CDR3aa: CASSERNTDTQYF
abundance: .; j_gene: TRBJ1-2; d_gene: .; v_gene: TRBV6-4; CDR3aa: CASSDEGGYTF
abundance: .; j_gene: TRBJ2-5; d_gene: TRBD2; v_gene: TRBV7-9; CDR3aa: CASSPPGGSPGGETQYF
abundance: .; j_gene: TRBJ1-5; d_gene: .; v_gene: TRBV5-1; CDR3aa: CASSLAGASNQPQHF
abundance: few; j_gene: TRBJ1-2; d_gene: .; v_gene: TRBV7-9; CDR3aa: CASSAGQIYGYTF
abundance: .; j_gene: TRBJ2-3; d_gene: TRBD1; v_gene: TRBV25-1; CDR3aa: CASSYHRGDTQYF
abundance: .; j_gene: TRBJ2-5; d_gene: .; v_gene: TRBV29-1; CDR3aa: CSVEGFQSETQYF
abundance: .; j_gene: TRBJ1-2; d_gene: .; v_gene: TRBV6-5; CDR3aa: CASSFRDDGYTF
abundance: .; j_gene: TRBJ1-2; d_gene: .; v_gene: TRBV6-5; CDR3aa: CASSDFAGSRYTF
abundance: .; j_gene: TRBJ2-3; d_gene: TRBD2; v_gene: TRBV27; CDR3aa: CASGRRREADTQYF
abundance: .; j_gene: TRBJ1-4; d_gene: .; v_gene: TRBV4-2; CDR3aa: CASSQDRVGNFEKLFF
abundance: few; j_gene: TRBJ2-5; d_gene: .; v_gene: TRBV29-1; CDR3aa: CSGGVGETQYF
abundance: few; j_gene: TRBJ2-1; d_gene: .; v_gene: TRBV27; CDR3aa: CASSSQVILSYNEQFF
abundance: few; j_gene: TRBJ2-5; d_gene: .; v_gene: TRBV4-3; CDR3aa: CASSQQGTSETQYF
abundance: .; j_gene: TRBJ2-1; d_gene: .; v_gene: TRBV18; CDR3aa: CASSQGGLTYNEQFF
abundance: .; j_gene: TRBJ1-1; d_gene: TRBD1; v_gene: TRBV7-9; CDR3aa: CASSLWDRDTEAFF
abundance: .; j_gene: TRBJ1-3; d_gene: .; v_gene: TRBV30; CDR3aa: CAWSVRGFSGNTIYF
abundance: .; j_gene: TRBJ2-6; d_gene: TRBD1; v_gene: TRBV6-6; CDR3aa: CASSQDRTAGANVLTF
abundance: .; j_gene: TRBJ1-1; d_gene: TRBD1; v_gene: TRBV4-3; CDR3aa: CASSQEWGQGNTEAFF
abundance: .; j_gene: TRBJ2-5; d_gene: .; v_gene: TRBV7-6; CDR3aa: CASSLGPGKAQYF
abundance: .; j_gene: TRBJ1-1; d_gene: .; v_gene: TRBV7-2; CDR3aa: CASSSVQGWTEAFF
abundance: once; j_gene: TRBJ2-5; d_gene: .; v_gene: TRBV6-1; CDR3aa: CAILGPLGTQYF
abundance: .; j_gene: TRBJ2-1; d_gene: .; v_gene: TRBV4-1; CDR3aa: CASSQPTGVAYNEQFF